Reported below is one T cell receptor (beta chain). What it binds is unknown. Regulatory T cells were sorted from thawed PBMCs rested overnight at 37°C with around 200 IU/ml IL-2. The data derive from a study of Tregs in tolerant kidney transplant recipients. Turning to the study itself: The nonmyeloablative bone marrow transplants came from related graft donors, with transient mixed chimerism. Study-level results: For some patients, primers changed over time, blocking nucleotide-level comparison.

Using immunoSEQ multiplex PCR, the repertoire was profiled, and TCRdb retains in-frame clones only, with some absent. Of 50,000 to 75,000 clones in the sample, 95% to 98% were seen once. The CDR3 is 12 residues long. Germline V gene lookup returns CDR1 LGHNA and CDR2 YNFKEQ. Trimming stripped 4 bases from V and 8 bases from J, with 9 bases between. The rearrangement links TRBV4-2 to TRBJ2-1; maybe TRBD2 (5 bases). The sequence came from a human donor who received a combined kidney and bone marrow transplant. This specimen was Tregs from blood, taken before the transplant. CDR3 sequence: CASSRVGDEQFF. The CDR3 DNA reads TGTGCCAGCAGCCGGGTCGGGGATGAGCAGTTCTTC.